The TCR beta chain described here comes from a study of cytomegalovirus exposure and HLA in healthy donors. Study-level findings and limits: A missense variant in DCLRE1C was later tied to TCR beta V- and J-gene trimming. In a later analysis, the majority of CMV-associated beta chains seemingly showed HLA restriction. Presence/absence analyses took donor sequencing depth as roughly uniform.

A note on this clone: The antigen is unknown. Other DNA sequences in this specimen translate into the identical CDR3.

A multiplex PCR was run with 60 Vbeta primers and 13 Jbeta primers. This table comes from immunoSEQ multiplex PCR, and its TCRdb copy is limited to in-frame clones, with some not included. The sample consists of 75,000 to 100,000 clones, around 77% of them appearing once. The sample comprised PBMCs. The TCR comes from a man aged 40-50 years in good health and CMV-seronegative.

CDR3 sequence reads: CASRATGGSNQPQHF. In DNA, the CDR3 is TGTGCCAGCAGAGCAACAGGGGGCAGCAATCAGCCCCAGCATTTT. The gene calls are TRBV28 and TRBJ1-5; 9 bases line up with TRBD1. Trimming at V came to 6 bases and at J to 1 base, leaving 4 bases not matched to a gene. CDR1 is MDHEN and CDR2 is SYDVKM in the germline V gene. The CDR3 runs to 15 residues.